This T cell receptor beta chain comes out of a study of control samples from healthy donors and cancer patients. There are 18 residues in the CDR3. V lost 3 bases, J lost 2 bases, and 9 bases stayed unmatched. The germline V gene has CDR1 SGHRS and CDR2 YFSETQ. TCRdb's copy holds only in-frame clones and misses some; the assay was immunoSEQ multiplex PCR. There are 130,000 to 150,000 clones in the sample; 88% occur only once, and just over 8.5% lies in the top ten. The V gene is TRBV5-1, the J gene TRBJ2-3, with 13 bases matching TRBD2. Sequenced input: blood. The sequence was obtained from a woman aged 25-40 years in good health. As DNA, the CDR3 is TGCGCCAGCAGCTCGCTAGGACTAGCGGGAGTCAACACAGATACGCAGTATTTT. It is translated as CASSSLGLAGVNTDTQYF.